This T cell receptor beta chain is drawn from a study of memory CD4+ T cells and cytomegalovirus serostatus. Study as a whole: This sample comes from healthy Belgian adults, about nine CMV seropositive, some 22 seronegative. Notes on the study in general: CD4+ memory repertoires contained about two fifths of the 164 reported CMV TCRbeta sequences. Repertoires predicted CMV serostatus with median bootstrapped AUC of roughly 0.95.

With regard to this clone: No antigen is known for it.

Germline V gene sequence: CDR1 KGHSH, CDR2 LQKENI. This CDR3 spans 13 amino acids. Trimming removed 5 bases at V and 2 bases at J, with 10 bases between. Produced via immunoSEQ multiplex PCR; TCRdb's table is partial and in-frame only. The repertoire holds under 70,000 clones, with about 81% as singletons. The sort gate was single viable CD3+CD4+CD8-CD45RO+ cells for memory CD4+ T cells. Positive selection with CD4 microbeads enriched total CD4+ T cells. The sequence derives from an adult in good health and CMV-seronegative. The chain employs TRBV18 and TRBJ2-7, with D tentatively TRBD1 (6 bases). Sequencing was done on a sample of memory CD4+ T cells from blood. Here the CDR3 reads CASSSQGTYEQYF. In nucleotides, the CDR3 is TGTGCCAGCTCATCACAGGGTACCTACGAGCAGTACTTC.